This is a list of T cell receptor beta chains from one sample in a study of CD8 T cells in ankylosing spondylitis. TCRdb passed the 5' RACE reads through MiXCR, listing each CDR3 protein once. The repertoire holds 670,000 or so distinct CDR3 sequences, around 19% seen once, with over 15% in the top ten. The specimen sequenced was blood, either unsorted or a sorted T cell fraction (not recorded which). The receptors derive from a male donor with ankylosing spondylitis. Both conserved end residues are part of each CDR3. A D gene is named only where the DNA matches it firmly.

v_call: TRBV5-1
j_call: TRBJ1-1
d_call: TRBD1
cdr3_aa: CASSGGQGDTEAFF

v_call: TRBV29-1
j_call: TRBJ2-1
d_call: .
cdr3_aa: CSVSGSGTSSYNEQFF

v_call: TRBV5-1
j_call: TRBJ2-6
d_call: .
cdr3_aa: CASSLGGHSGANVLTF

v_call: TRBV10-1
j_call: TRBJ1-2
d_call: .
cdr3_aa: CASTSTGGGYTF

v_call: TRBV20-1
j_call: TRBJ2-1
d_call: TRBD2
cdr3_aa: CSARGLAGSYNEQFF

v_call: TRBV7-9
j_call: TRBJ2-5
d_call: .
cdr3_aa: CASSFWGAPQETQYF

v_call: TRBV20-1
j_call: TRBJ2-3
d_call: .
cdr3_aa: CSASNWGGLRGDTQYF

v_call: TRBV29-1
j_call: TRBJ2-7
d_call: TRBD2
cdr3_aa: CSVELGTSDYEQYF

v_call: TRBV12-3/TRBV12-4
j_call: TRBJ2-3
d_call: .
cdr3_aa: CASILRGAGDTQYF

v_call: TRBV25-1
j_call: TRBJ2-7
d_call: TRBD2
cdr3_aa: CASSESWGSGREDEQYF

v_call: TRBV12-3/TRBV12-4
j_call: TRBJ2-2
d_call: .
cdr3_aa: CASSLPGYTGELFF

v_call: TRBV12-3/TRBV12-4
j_call: TRBJ2-6
d_call: TRBD2
cdr3_aa: CASSLGTRPTARANVLTF

v_call: TRBV3-1
j_call: TRBJ1-2
d_call: .
cdr3_aa: CASSQTGEYGYTF

v_call: TRBV19
j_call: TRBJ2-1
d_call: .
cdr3_aa: CASSPRASGKSEQFF

v_call: TRBV12-3/TRBV12-4
j_call: TRBJ1-5
d_call: .
cdr3_aa: CASKAGYQPQHF

v_call: TRBV28
j_call: TRBJ2-7
d_call: .
cdr3_aa: CASRIGDYEQYF

v_call: TRBV6-2/TRBV6-3
j_call: TRBJ2-5
d_call: .
cdr3_aa: CASSPQGGQETQYF

v_call: TRBV2
j_call: TRBJ1-6
d_call: .
cdr3_aa: CASSPGPSSPLHF

v_call: TRBV6-2/TRBV6-3
j_call: TRBJ2-1
d_call: .
cdr3_aa: CASSYTGTATQKALGNEQFF

v_call: TRBV20-1
j_call: TRBJ2-7
d_call: TRBD1
cdr3_aa: CSARAPGQGTYEQYF

v_call: TRBV30
j_call: TRBJ1-5
d_call: TRBD1
cdr3_aa: CACQSGQGNSYSNQPQHF

v_call: TRBV7-2
j_call: TRBJ2-5
d_call: .
cdr3_aa: CASTPDGGWGETQYF

v_call: TRBV6-1
j_call: TRBJ2-6
d_call: .
cdr3_aa: CASTPGVHSGANVLTF

v_call: TRBV5-1
j_call: TRBJ2-1
d_call: .
cdr3_aa: CASSLGRFGPRLYNEQFF

v_call: TRBV5-5
j_call: TRBJ1-5
d_call: .
cdr3_aa: CASSLRRDPNQPQHF

v_call: TRBV24-1
j_call: TRBJ2-2
d_call: TRBD1
cdr3_aa: CATSEYDTGAGELFF

v_call: TRBV7-2
j_call: TRBJ2-1
d_call: .
cdr3_aa: CASSPGEGVSEQFF

v_call: TRBV3-1
j_call: TRBJ1-1
d_call: .
cdr3_aa: CASSQGGGTNTEAFF

v_call: TRBV12-3/TRBV12-4
j_call: TRBJ2-7
d_call: .
cdr3_aa: CASSSDMGSYEQYF

v_call: TRBV29-1
j_call: TRBJ1-2
d_call: TRBD1
cdr3_aa: CSHFTGGGYTF

v_call: TRBV7-9
j_call: TRBJ2-5
d_call: .
cdr3_aa: CASSPNRAEAETQYF

v_call: TRBV18
j_call: TRBJ2-2
d_call: .
cdr3_aa: CASSPRQPTGELFF

v_call: TRBV10-3
j_call: TRBJ2-3
d_call: TRBD2
cdr3_aa: CAINREGIDTQYF

v_call: TRBV27
j_call: TRBJ2-2
d_call: .
cdr3_aa: CASSFAVTGELFF

v_call: TRBV12-3/TRBV12-4
j_call: TRBJ1-1
d_call: .
cdr3_aa: CASRKGVGNTEAFF

v_call: TRBV7-2
j_call: TRBJ2-2
d_call: .
cdr3_aa: CASSLWLETGELFF

v_call: TRBV7-6
j_call: TRBJ2-1
d_call: .
cdr3_aa: CASSPLEGAYNEQFF

v_call: TRBV7-2
j_call: TRBJ2-7
d_call: .
cdr3_aa: CASSHDYEQYF

v_call: TRBV4-2
j_call: TRBJ1-3
d_call: TRBD1
cdr3_aa: CASSQPGTGASGNTIYF

v_call: TRBV6-1
j_call: TRBJ1-1
d_call: TRBD1
cdr3_aa: CASSPPGQGANTEAFF

v_call: TRBV7-9
j_call: TRBJ2-7
d_call: .
cdr3_aa: CASSLVQPGVYEQYF

v_call: TRBV5-1
j_call: TRBJ2-2
d_call: TRBD1
cdr3_aa: CASSWDRSTGELFF

v_call: TRBV6-2/TRBV6-3
j_call: TRBJ1-5
d_call: TRBD1
cdr3_aa: CASSGTAENQPQHF

v_call: TRBV7-9
j_call: TRBJ2-7
d_call: .
cdr3_aa: CASSPLRGGPYEQYF

v_call: TRBV4-2
j_call: TRBJ1-5
d_call: .
cdr3_aa: CASSQESGGSQPQHF

v_call: TRBV5-1
j_call: TRBJ2-2
d_call: TRBD1
cdr3_aa: CASSVEAGGTGELLF

v_call: TRBV5-6
j_call: TRBJ2-1
d_call: TRBD2
cdr3_aa: CASSLRGTSGRGEQFF

v_call: TRBV6-5
j_call: TRBJ2-7
d_call: .
cdr3_aa: CASSYSSAGEQYF

v_call: TRBV5-1
j_call: TRBJ2-7
d_call: TRBD1
cdr3_aa: CASSLGVQGAEEQYF

v_call: TRBV2
j_call: TRBJ2-3
d_call: .
cdr3_aa: CASSDAGTYTSDTQYF

v_call: TRBV5-6
j_call: TRBJ2-7
d_call: TRBD1
cdr3_aa: CASSFSGTGPYEQYF

v_call: TRBV12-3/TRBV12-4
j_call: TRBJ1-5
d_call: .
cdr3_aa: CASNQDGQPQHF

v_call: TRBV12-3/TRBV12-4
j_call: TRBJ2-5
d_call: TRBD2
cdr3_aa: CASSLGLAGRGETQYF

v_call: TRBV28
j_call: TRBJ1-5
d_call: TRBD1
cdr3_aa: CASRSGGSDNQPQHF

v_call: TRBV29-1
j_call: TRBJ2-2
d_call: .
cdr3_aa: CSARGRTNTGELFF

v_call: TRBV20-1
j_call: TRBJ2-5
d_call: .
cdr3_aa: CSARNPGLGEETQYF

v_call: TRBV29-1
j_call: TRBJ2-7
d_call: .
cdr3_aa: CSVEVLESGYEQYF

v_call: TRBV12-3/TRBV12-4
j_call: TRBJ2-7
d_call: .
cdr3_aa: CASSPREKVYEQYF

v_call: TRBV28
j_call: TRBJ2-2
d_call: TRBD2
cdr3_aa: CASRNPPGLAGGYTGELFF

v_call: TRBV13
j_call: TRBJ2-1
d_call: .
cdr3_aa: CASSLGRATYNEQFF